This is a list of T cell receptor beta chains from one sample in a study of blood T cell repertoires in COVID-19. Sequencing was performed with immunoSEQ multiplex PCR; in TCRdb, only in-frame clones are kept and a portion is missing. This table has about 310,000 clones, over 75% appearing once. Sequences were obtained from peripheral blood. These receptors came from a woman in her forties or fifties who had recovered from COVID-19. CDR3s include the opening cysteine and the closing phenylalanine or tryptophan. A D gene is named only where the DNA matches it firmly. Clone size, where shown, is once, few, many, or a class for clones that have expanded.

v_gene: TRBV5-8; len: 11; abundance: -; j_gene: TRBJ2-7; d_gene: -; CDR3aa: CASSHTYEQYF; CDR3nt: TGTGCCAGCAGCCACACCTACGAGCAGTACTTC
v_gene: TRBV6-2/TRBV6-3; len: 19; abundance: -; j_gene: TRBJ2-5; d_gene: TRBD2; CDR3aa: CASSYPPRVGGFVRETQYF; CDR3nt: TGTGCCAGCAGTTACCCTCCCCGCGTCGGGGGGTTTGTTCGAGAGACCCAGTACTTC
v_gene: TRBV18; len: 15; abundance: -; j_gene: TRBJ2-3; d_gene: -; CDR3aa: CASSPQGPSTDTQYF; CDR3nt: TGTGCCAGCTCACCACAGGGGCCTAGCACAGATACGCAGTATTTT
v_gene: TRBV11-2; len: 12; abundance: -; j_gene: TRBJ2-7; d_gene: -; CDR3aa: CASSLTGYEQYF; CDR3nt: TGTGCCAGCAGCTTAACGGGCTACGAGCAGTACTTC
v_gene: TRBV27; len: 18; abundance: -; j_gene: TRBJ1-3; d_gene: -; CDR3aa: CASSLISPTEGSGNTIYF; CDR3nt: TGTGCCAGCAGTTTAATATCGCCAACGGAGGGTTCTGGAAACACCATATATTTT
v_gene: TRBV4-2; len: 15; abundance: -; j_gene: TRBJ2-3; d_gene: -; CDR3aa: CASSQDSGSGYTQYF; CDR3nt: TGTGCCAGCAGCCAAGATAGTGGTAGCGGTTATACGCAGTATTTT
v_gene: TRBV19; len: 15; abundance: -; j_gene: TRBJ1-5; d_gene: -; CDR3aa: CASSPPGRSNQPQHF; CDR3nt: TGTGCCAGTAGTCCTCCCGGCAGGAGCAATCAGCCCCAGCATTTT
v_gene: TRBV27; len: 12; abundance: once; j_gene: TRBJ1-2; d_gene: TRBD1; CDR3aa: CASSLTGDGYTF; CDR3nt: TGTGCCAGCAGTTTGACAGGGGATGGCTACACCTTC
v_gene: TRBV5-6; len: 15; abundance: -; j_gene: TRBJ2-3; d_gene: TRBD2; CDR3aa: CASSLGSGGTDTQYF; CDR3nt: TGTGCCAGCAGCTTGGGTAGCGGGGGAACAGATACGCAGTATTTT
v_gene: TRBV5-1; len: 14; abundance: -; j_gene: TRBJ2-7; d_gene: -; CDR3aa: CASSLNMATYEQYF; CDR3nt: TGCGCCAGCAGCTTGAACATGGCCACCTACGAGCAGTACTTC
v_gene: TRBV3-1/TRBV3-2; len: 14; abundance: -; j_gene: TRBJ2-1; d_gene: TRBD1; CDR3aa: CASSQEGTVNEQFF; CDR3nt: TGTGCCAGCAGCCAGGAAGGGACAGTCAATGAGCAGTTCTTC
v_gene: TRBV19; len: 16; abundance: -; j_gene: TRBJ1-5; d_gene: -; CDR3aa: CASSGGPADGTQPQHF; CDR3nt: TGTGCCAGTAGTGGCGGCCCGGCCGATGGTACCCAGCCCCAGCATTTT
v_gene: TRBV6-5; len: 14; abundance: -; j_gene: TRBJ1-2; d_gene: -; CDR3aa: CASSYSGTRYGYTF; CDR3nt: TGTGCCAGCAGTTACTCAGGGACACGGTATGGCTACACCTTC
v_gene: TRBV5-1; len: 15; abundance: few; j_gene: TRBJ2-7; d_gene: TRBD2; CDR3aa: CASQRGTGGNYEQYF; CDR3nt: TGCGCCAGCCAACGGGGGACGGGAGGGAACTACGAGCAGTACTTC
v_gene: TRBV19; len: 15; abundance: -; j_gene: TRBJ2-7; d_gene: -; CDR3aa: CASSSGQTFFFEQYF; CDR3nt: TGTGCCAGTAGTTCCGGACAGACTTTTTTTTTCGAGCAGTACTTC
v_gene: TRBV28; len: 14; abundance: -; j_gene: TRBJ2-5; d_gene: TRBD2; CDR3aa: CASSQAGGRETQYF; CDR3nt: TGTGCCAGCAGCCAAGCGGGAGGGCGAGAGACCCAGTACTTC
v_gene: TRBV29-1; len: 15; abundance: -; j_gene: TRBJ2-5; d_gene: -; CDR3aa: CSVDPGVTYQETQYF; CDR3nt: TGCAGCGTTGACCCGGGGGTTACGTACCAAGAGACCCAGTACTTC
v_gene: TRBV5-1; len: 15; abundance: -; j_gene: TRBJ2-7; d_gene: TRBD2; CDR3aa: CASSALAGGSYEQYF; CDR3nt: TGCGCCAGCAGCGCGTTAGCGGGGGGTTCCTACGAGCAGTACTTC